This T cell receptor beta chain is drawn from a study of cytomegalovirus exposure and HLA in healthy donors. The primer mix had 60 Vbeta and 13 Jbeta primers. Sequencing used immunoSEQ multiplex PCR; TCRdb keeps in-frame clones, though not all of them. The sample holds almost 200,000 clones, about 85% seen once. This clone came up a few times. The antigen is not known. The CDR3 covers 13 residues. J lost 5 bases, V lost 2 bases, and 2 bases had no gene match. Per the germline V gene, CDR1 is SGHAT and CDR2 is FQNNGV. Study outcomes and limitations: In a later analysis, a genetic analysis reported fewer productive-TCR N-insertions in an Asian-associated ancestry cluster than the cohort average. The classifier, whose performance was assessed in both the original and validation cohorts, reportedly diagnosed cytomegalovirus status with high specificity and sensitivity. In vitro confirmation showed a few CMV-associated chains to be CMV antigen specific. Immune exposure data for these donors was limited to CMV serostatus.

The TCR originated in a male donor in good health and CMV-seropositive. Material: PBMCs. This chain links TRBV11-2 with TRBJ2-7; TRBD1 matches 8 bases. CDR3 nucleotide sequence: TGTGCCAGCAGCTTAACAGGGGGAAACGAGCAGTACTTC. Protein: CASSLTGGNEQYF.